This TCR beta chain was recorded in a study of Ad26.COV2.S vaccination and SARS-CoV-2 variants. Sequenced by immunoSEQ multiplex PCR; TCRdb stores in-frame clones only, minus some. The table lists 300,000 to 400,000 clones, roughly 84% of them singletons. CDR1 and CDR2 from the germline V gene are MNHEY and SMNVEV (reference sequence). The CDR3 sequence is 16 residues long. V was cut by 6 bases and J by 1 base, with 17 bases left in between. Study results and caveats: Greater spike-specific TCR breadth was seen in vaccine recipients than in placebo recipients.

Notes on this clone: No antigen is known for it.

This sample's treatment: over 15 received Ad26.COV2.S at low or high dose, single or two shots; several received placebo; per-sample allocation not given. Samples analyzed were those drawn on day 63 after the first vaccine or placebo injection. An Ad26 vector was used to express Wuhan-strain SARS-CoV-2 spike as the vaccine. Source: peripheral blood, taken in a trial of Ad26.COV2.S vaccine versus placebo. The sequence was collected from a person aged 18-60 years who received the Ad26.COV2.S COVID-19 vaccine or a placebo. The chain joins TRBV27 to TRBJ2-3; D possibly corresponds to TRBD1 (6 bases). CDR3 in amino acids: CASRAPRTDGTDTQYF. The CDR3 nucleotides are TGTGCCAGCAGAGCCCCTCGGACAGACGGCACAGATACGCAGTATTTT.